Listed below are T cell receptor beta chains from one sample, sequenced in a study of T cell responses to AZD1222 COVID-19 vaccine. Sequencing was performed with immunoSEQ multiplex PCR; in TCRdb, only in-frame clones are kept and a portion is missing. The sample lists about 68,000 clones; roughly 89% were seen once. The material was peripheral blood, obtained on day 0 of AZD1222 vaccination. These receptor sequences come from an adult in good health. Both conserved end residues are part of each CDR3. Each record gives: J gene, V gene, D gene, clone size, CDR3 protein, CDR3 DNA. The D gene is left open where the match is weak. Size is stated for part of the rows, as once, few or many counts, or as a class when the clone is expanded.

>TRBJ1-1|TRBV11-2|TRBD1|.
CASSSRTGRVNTEAFF
TGTGCCAGCAGCTCTAGGACAGGGCGAGTGAACACTGAAGCTTTCTTT
>TRBJ2-2|TRBV5-1|.|.
CASSLLDRHTGELFF
TGCGCCAGCAGCTTACTTGACAGACACACCGGGGAGCTGTTTTTT
>TRBJ1-3|TRBV7-9|.|.
CASSLGSSGVSGNTIYF
TGTGCCAGCAGCTTAGGATCGTCAGGGGTTTCTGGAAACACCATATATTTT
>TRBJ1-2|TRBV6-1|.|.
CASSEDRRSGYTF
TGTGCCAGCAGTGAAGACCGGCGTTCTGGCTACACCTTC
>TRBJ2-6|TRBV5-1|TRBD1|.
CASSSVGTGSGANVLTF
TGCGCCAGCAGCTCTGTAGGGACAGGGTCTGGGGCCAACGTCCTGACTTTC
>TRBJ2-7|TRBV4-3|TRBD1|few
CASSQAITGDYEQYF
TGCGCCAGCAGCCAAGCTATAACAGGGGACTACGAGCAGTACTTC
>TRBJ2-5|TRBV19|TRBD2|.
CASSVVAGPQETQYF
TGTGCCAGTAGTGTGGTAGCGGGACCTCAAGAGACCCAGTACTTC
>TRBJ2-7|TRBV29-1|TRBD2|.
CSVEGTSAYEQYF
TGCAGCGTTGAGGGGACTAGCGCCTACGAGCAGTACTTC
>TRBJ1-2|TRBV25-1|.|once
CASSSGYGYTF
TGTGCCAGCAGTAGCGGCTATGGCTACACCTTC
>TRBJ1-2|TRBV14|TRBD1|once
CASSQGQGWYGYTF
TGTGCCAGCAGCCAAGGACAGGGGTGGTATGGCTACACCTTC
>TRBJ2-1|TRBV7-3|.|.
CASSLFPPRQSGEQFF
TGTGCCAGCAGCTTATTCCCCCCCCGTCAGTCAGGTGAGCAGTTCTTC
>TRBJ1-1|TRBV5-1|.|.
CASSLARNTEAFF
TGCGCCAGCAGCTTGGCCCGGAACACTGAAGCTTTCTTT
>TRBJ2-7|TRBV21-1|.|.
CASSKERTGLGAGLRQQYF
TGTGCCAGCAGCAAAGAACGGACAGGCCTGGGTGCGGGGCTACGTCAGCAGTACTTC
>TRBJ1-2|TRBV6-1|.|.
CASSEEQLYGYTF
TGTGCCAGCAGTGAAGAACAGCTCTATGGCTACACCTTC
>TRBJ2-3|TRBV6-5|TRBD1|.
CASRARDRTTDTQYF
TGTGCCAGCAGGGCACGGGACAGAACAACAGATACGCAGTATTTT
>TRBJ1-1|TRBV5-1|TRBD1|once
CASSLETGDTEAFF
TGCGCCAGCAGCTTGGAGACAGGGGACACTGAAGCTTTCTTT
>TRBJ1-1|TRBV30|.|few
CAWGPRSEAFF
TGTGCCTGGGGACCCAGGAGTGAAGCTTTCTTT
>TRBJ1-1|TRBV5-6|.|few
CASSPWRGRGSTEAFF
TGTGCCAGCAGCCCCTGGCGTGGCAGGGGATCCACTGAAGCTTTCTTT
>TRBJ1-6|TRBV2|TRBD1|.
CASSIRGDGSPLHF
TGTGCCAGCAGTATCAGGGGGGACGGTTCACCCCTCCACTTT
>TRBJ2-3|TRBV7-3|.|.
CASSPGPGAADTQYF
TGTGCCAGCAGCCCCGGCCCGGGGGCGGCAGATACGCAGTATTTT
>TRBJ1-1|TRBV9|.|.
CASSVSGDTEAFF
TGTGCCAGCAGCGTCTCAGGCGACACTGAAGCTTTCTTT
>TRBJ1-4|TRBV18|TRBD1|.
CASSPGTGREKLFF
TGTGCCAGCTCACCCGGGACAGGGCGTGAAAAACTGTTTTTT
>TRBJ1-1|TRBV28|.|.
CASSPGLNTEAFF
TGTGCCAGCAGTCCCGGATTGAACACTGAAGCTTTCTTT
>TRBJ2-1|TRBV19|TRBD2|.
CATRTSAREAAYNEQFF
TGTGCCACTAGAACCAGTGCGCGGGAGGCAGCCTACAATGAGCAGTTCTTC
>TRBJ2-1|TRBV14|.|.
CASSQKWSSYNEQFF
TGTGCCAGCAGCCAAAAGTGGAGCTCCTACAATGAGCAGTTCTTC
>TRBJ1-5|TRBV4-2|TRBD1|.
CASSRSPTGGNQPQHF
TGTGCCAGCAGCCGGTCCCCGACAGGGGGAAATCAGCCCCAGCATTTT
>TRBJ1-2|TRBV5-6|.|.
CASSLPAGSYGYTF
TGTGCCAGCAGCTTACCGGCAGGCTCCTATGGCTACACCTTC
>TRBJ2-1|TRBV18|TRBD2|.
CASSPLFTSGPYNEQFF
TGTGCCAGCTCACCCCTTTTCACTAGCGGACCATACAATGAGCAGTTCTTC
>TRBJ2-3|TRBV28|TRBD2|.
CASSASGGSSDTQYF
TGTGCCAGCAGTGCTAGCGGGGGTTCTTCAGATACGCAGTATTTT
>TRBJ2-7|TRBV18|.|.
CASSPDSGTYEQYF
TGTGCCAGCTCTCCTGACTCCGGAACCTACGAGCAGTACTTC
>TRBJ1-3|TRBV6-5|TRBD1|few
CASRTRDSSGNTIYF
TGTGCCAGCAGAACCCGGGACAGCTCTGGAAACACCATATATTTT
>TRBJ1-1|TRBV11-2|.|.
CASSLETITEAFF
TGTGCCAGCAGCTTAGAAACTATCACTGAAGCTTTCTTT
>TRBJ1-1|TRBV5-4|.|medium-sized
CASSLGQGLNTEAFF
TGTGCCAGCAGCTTGGGGCAGGGGCTGAACACTGAAGCTTTCTTT
>TRBJ1-2|TRBV7-9|.|.
CASSLSFSLINYGYTF
TGTGCCAGCAGCTTAAGTTTCAGTCTGATTAACTATGGCTACACCTTC
>TRBJ1-1|TRBV6-6|.|.
CASSLVGPEAEAFF
TGTGCCAGCAGTTTAGTAGGGCCAGAGGCTGAAGCTTTCTTT
>TRBJ2-7|TRBV7-9|TRBD1|once
CASSLGQGSGEQYF
TGTGCCAGCAGCTTGGGACAGGGGTCGGGTGAGCAGTACTTC
>TRBJ1-6|TRBV2|.|.
CASRWTDGGYSPLHF
TGTGCCAGCAGGTGGACCGATGGGGGTTATTCACCCCTCCACTTT
>TRBJ1-2|TRBV6-6|TRBD1|.
CASGGNRGAGYGYTF
TGTGCCAGCGGCGGAAACAGGGGAGCGGGCTATGGCTACACCTTC
>TRBJ1-6|TRBV7-3|.|few
CASSPGPTNSPLHF
TGTGCCAGCAGCCCGGGACCGACCAATTCACCCCTCCACTTT
>TRBJ2-3|TRBV29-1|TRBD1|.
CSVVRGLRDTQYF
TGCAGCGTAGTCAGGGGGCTCCGAGATACGCAGTATTTT
>TRBJ2-5|TRBV9|.|.
CASSVGDSGPETQYF
TGTGCCAGCAGCGTAGGGGACAGCGGGCCGGAGACCCAGTACTTC
>TRBJ2-7|TRBV7-3|TRBD1|.
CASSTTGGYEQYF
TGTGCCAGCAGCACAACAGGGGGCTACGAGCAGTACTTC
>TRBJ2-3|TRBV5-6|.|.
CASSRSSAYTQYF
TGTGCCAGCAGCCGGTCTAGCGCTTATACGCAGTATTTT
>TRBJ2-1|TRBV5-1|.|.
CASSLGVTLVNEQFF
TGCGCCAGCAGCTTGGGCGTGACCCTCGTCAATGAGCAGTTCTTC
>TRBJ1-6|TRBV27|.|.
CASSPAGQGSPLHF
TGTGCCAGCAGCCCGGCCGGGCAGGGTTCACCCCTCCACTTT